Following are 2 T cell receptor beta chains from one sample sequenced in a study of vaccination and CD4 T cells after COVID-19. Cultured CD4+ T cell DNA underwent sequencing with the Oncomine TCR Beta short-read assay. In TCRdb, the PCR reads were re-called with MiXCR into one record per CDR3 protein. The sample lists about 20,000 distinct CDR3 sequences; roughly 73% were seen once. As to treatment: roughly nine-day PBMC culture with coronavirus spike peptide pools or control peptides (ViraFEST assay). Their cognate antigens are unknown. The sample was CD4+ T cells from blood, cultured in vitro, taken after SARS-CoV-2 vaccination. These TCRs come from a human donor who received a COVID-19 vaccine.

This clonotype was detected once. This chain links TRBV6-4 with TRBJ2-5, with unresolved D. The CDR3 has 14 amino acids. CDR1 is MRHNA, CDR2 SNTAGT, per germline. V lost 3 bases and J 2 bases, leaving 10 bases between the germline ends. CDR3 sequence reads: CASSDLVGQETQYF. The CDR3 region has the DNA TGTGCCAGCAGTGATTTAGTAGGGCAAGAGACCCAGTACTTC.

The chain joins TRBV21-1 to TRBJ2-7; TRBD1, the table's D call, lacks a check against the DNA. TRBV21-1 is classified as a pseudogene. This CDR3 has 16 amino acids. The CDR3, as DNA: TGTGCCAGCAGCAAATTCGACAGGGGAGGCTCCTACGAGCAGTACTTC. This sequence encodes CASSKFDRGGSYEQYF.